A single sample is the source of the 18 T cell receptor beta chains below, sequenced in a study of T-cell memory formation after mild COVID-19. TCRdb processed the 5' RACE reads anew with MiXCR; each CDR3 protein has one entry. The sample has about 250,000 distinct CDR3 sequences, 15% seen once. Sequencing used PBMCs or a T cell subset sorted from them (not recorded which). Receptors were obtained from an adult woman who had mild COVID-19 (a few samples of this study predate the infection). Cell type and time point are not known.

This chain joins TRBV18 and TRBJ1-2; TRBD1 might be the D (6 bases). The CDR3 spans 13 residues. Germline V gene lookup returns CDR1 KGHSH and CDR2 LQKENI. With 2 bases removed from V and 3 bases from J, the gap between germline ends came to 7 bases. The CDR3 sequence is CASSPGGYYGYTF. DNA of the CDR3: TGTGCCAGCTCACCAGGGGGCTACTATGGCTACACCTTC.

This clonotype was counted only a few times. The gene calls are TRBV4-1 and TRBJ2-2; D unclear. The germline CDR1 and CDR2 sequences are MGHRA and YSYEKL. This CDR3 comprises 18 residues. V dropped 0 bases and J dropped 5 bases, with 19 bases sitting between them. This CDR3 reads CASSQEELASIRTGELFF. CDR3 in DNA: TGCGCCAGCAGCCAAGAAGAATTGGCTTCGATTAGGACCGGGGAGCTGTTTTTT.

This clonotype was seen a few times. The chain has TRBV7-8 and TRBJ1-3; D possibly corresponds to TRBD1 (5 bases). The CDR3 loop spans 16 amino acids. Trimming took 2 bases from V and 0 from J, leaving 11 bases between them. CDR1 and CDR2 from the germline V gene are SGHVS and FQNEAQ. The CDR3 nucleotides read TGTGCCAGCAGCTTACAGGGACCGCTCTCTGGAAACACCATATATTTT. Its translation is CASSLQGPLSGNTIYF.

V usage is TRBV7-9 and J usage is TRBJ1-5, with a weak D call TRBD1 (6 bases). V lost 5 bases, J lost 4 bases, and 15 bases lay in between. This CDR3 is 15 amino acids long. Germline lookup yields CDR1 SEHNR and CDR2 FQNEAQ (reference sequence). CDR3 amino acids: CASSRTTGPNQPQHF. DNA of the CDR3: TGTGCCAGCAGCCGTACGACAGGTCCAAATCAGCCCCAGCATTTT.

This clonotype was recorded once. This sequence joins TRBV5-5 and TRBJ1-3; D may be TRBD1 (6 bases). This CDR3 has 17 amino acids. Germline V lookup: CDR1 SGHKS, CDR2 YYEKEE (reference sequence). With 4 bases removed from V and 0 bases from J, the gap between germline ends came to 17 bases. CDR3 nucleotide sequence: TGTGCCAGCAGCCTGGGGGCGGGGGGCCTCTCTGGAAACACCATATATTTT. Amino acid sequence: CASSLGAGGLSGNTIYF.

Only a few counts were recorded for this clonotype. The chain employs TRBV12-3 or TRBV12-4 and TRBJ2-3; 10 bases are shared with TRBD1. Unmatched junction bases numbered 8, after V lost 2 bases and J lost 6 bases. The CDR3 totals 16 residues. The CDR3 DNA is TGTGCCAGCAGTTTAAGTCCCGGACAGGGGGGTGATACGCAGTATTTT. It translates to CASSLSPGQGGDTQYF.

V gene TRBV5-1 combines with J gene TRBJ1-3; 7 positions match TRBD1. The CDR3 sequence is 15 residues long. Germline-derived CDR1 and CDR2 are SGHRS and YFSETQ. With 4 bases clipped from V and 0 bases from J, the junction kept 4 bases outside the gene matches. This chain's CDR3 is CASSMQGGSGNTIYF. For the CDR3, the DNA is TGCGCCAGCAGCATGCAGGGGGGCTCTGGAAACACCATATATTTT. The entire variable domain, with the rest obtained from reference TRBV5-1 and TRBJ1-3, is as follows: KAGVTQTPRYLIKTRGQQVTLSCSPISGHRSVSWYQQTPGQGLQFLFEYFSETQRNKGNFPGRFSGRQFSNSRSEMNVSTLELGDSALYLCASSMQGGSGNTIYFGEGSWLTVV.

This clonotype was picked up a small number of times. This chain joins TRBV29-1 and TRBJ2-1, with unresolved D. From germline, CDR1 is SQVTM and CDR2 ANQGSEA. V lost 7 bases to trimming and J lost 5 bases, with 15 bases between them. The CDR3 has 13 amino acids. CDR3 DNA: TGCAGCGCTGTTAAGGGTCGAGACAATGAGCAGTTCTTC. Its protein is CSAVKGRDNEQFF.

CDR3 sequence (DNA): TGTGCCACGTTACAAAAACAAGGGAGCGTGGCTGGCTACACCTTC. It is translated as CATLQKQGSVAGYTF. The chain couples TRBV6-5 to TRBJ1-2, with no clear D. V was shortened by 10 bases and J by 7 bases, with 25 bases between the two germline ends. The CDR3 runs to 15 residues. The V gene's germline CDR1 is MNHEY and CDR2 SVGAGI.

Only a few counts were recorded for this clonotype. The V call is TRBV25-1, the J call TRBJ2-2; D is unresolved. Germline CDR1 is MGHDK and CDR2 is SYGVNS. V was cut by 3 bases and J by 2 bases, with 7 bases left in between. The CDR3 runs 14 residues. The CDR3 loop reads CASSDRRNTGELFF. For the CDR3, the DNA is TGTGCCAGCAGTGATCGGAGAAACACCGGGGAGCTGTTTTTT.

The genes are TRBV24-1 and TRBJ1-5, with D unresolved. This CDR3 comprises 12 residues. Germline CDR1 and CDR2: KGHDR and SFDVKD. V shed 2 bases and J shed 8 bases, with 6 bases lying between them. The DNA of the CDR3 is TGTGCCACCAGTGATTCAGGAGAGCCCCAGCATTTT. Encoded protein: CATSDSGEPQHF.

About this clonotype: A junction boundary mismatches the germline segment, possibly from a read error. The genes are TRBV29-1 and TRBJ1-3; D is unresolved. The CDR3 contains 10 residues. The germline gives CDR1 SQVTM, CDR2 ANQGSEA. The chain's CDR3 is CSVFGDTIYF. The DNA of the CDR3 is TGCAGCGTGTTTGGAGACACCATATATTTT.

V gene TRBV5-1 combines with J gene TRBJ1-2, with D unresolved. CDR1 is SGHRS and CDR2 is YFSETQ in the germline V gene. V shed 2 bases and J shed 8 bases, with 19 bases lying between them. This CDR3 has 15 residues. CDR3 bases: TGCGCCAGCAGCTTCCAAGAAGAGGTGAAAGGAGGCTACACCTTC. It codes for CASSFQEEVKGGYTF.

The rearrangement uses TRBV7-2 and TRBJ1-1, with 7 nucleotides matching TRBD1. The V gene's germline CDR1 is SGHTA and CDR2 FQGNSA. This CDR3 spans 17 amino acids. V gave up 1 base and J gave up 0 bases; unmatched junction bases: 8. DNA of the CDR3: TGTGCCAGCAGCTTAGACAGGGGAGGGCTCTTGAACACTGAAGCTTTCTTT. Protein sequence: CASSLDRGGLLNTEAFF.

The V call is TRBV5-4, the J call TRBJ1-6; D gene unclear. This CDR3 has 14 residues. The germline V gene has CDR1 SGHNT and CDR2 YYREEE (reference sequence). Trimming left V 2 bases short and J 7 bases short, with 10 bases between. The CDR3 nucleotides read TGTGCCAGCAGCTTACGTGACGCGAATTCACCCCTCCACTTT. This translates into CASSLRDANSPLHF.

The chain has TRBV29-1 and TRBJ2-1; TRBD1 or TRBD2 may be the D gene (6 bases each). V was trimmed by 7 bases and J by 6 bases, leaving 22 bases between them. The CDR3 covers 15 residues. The germline gives CDR1 SQVTM, CDR2 ANQGSEA. The DNA for the CDR3 is TGCAGCGCCTGGAAGGGGGGAACATCTGTCAATGAGCAGTTCTTC. Residues: CSAWKGGTSVNEQFF.

This clonotype was observed once. The rearrangement links TRBV2 to TRBJ1-2, with D maybe TRBD1 (6 bases). V was shortened by 8 bases and J by 2 bases, with 15 bases between the two germline ends. Germline V lookup: CDR1 SNHLY, CDR2 FYNNEI. The CDR3 runs 14 residues. For the CDR3, the DNA is TGTGCCAGCGAGGGGGTCAGGGCAAACTATGGCTACACCTTC. This encodes CASEGVRANYGYTF.

The V and J genes are TRBV20-1 and TRBJ2-7; D may be TRBD2 (6 bases). V was trimmed by 6 bases and J by 2 bases, leaving 14 bases between them. From germline, CDR1 is DFQATT and CDR2 SNEGSKA (reference sequence). CDR3 length equals 13 residues. In DNA form, the CDR3 reads TGCAGTGCAGTTAGCGGACACGCCTACGAGCAGTACTTC. Amino acid sequence: CSAVSGHAYEQYF.